This TCR beta chain was retrieved from a study of CD4 T cells in relation to SARS-CoV-2 and coronaviruses. In the study overall: Shared crossreactive spike epitopes were mapped to their HLA restriction.

General study results and limits: Crossreactivity was assessed only for spike protein, not other viral proteins.

CD4+ T cells from unexposed donors were obtained before the COVID-19 pandemic (2011-2018). The cells were cultured for around ten days before CD4+ T cells were isolated. Testing used SARS-CoV-2 S/N and four cold-coronavirus spikes on unexposed-donor CD4+ T cells, cells permitting. Fresh IL-2 medium replaced half the medium on days 3 and 7. Clones were read by immunoSEQ multiplex PCR, and TCRdb kept only the in-frame ones, dropping some. There are more than 15,000 clones in the sample; approximately 80% occur only once, and 9.5% to 13% lies in the top ten. With regard to this clone: Its antigen is still unknown.

This CDR3 spans 12 amino acids. Per the germline V gene, CDR1 is SEHNR and CDR2 is FQNEAQ (reference sequence). V lost 10 bases and J lost 4; bases outside the gene matches: 5. The chain links TRBV7-9 to TRBJ2-3, with 7 bases identical to TRBD1. The TCR comes from a human donor in good health. The sequencing input was CD4+ T cells from PBMCs, cultured in vitro. The CDR3 reads CATRQGADTQYF. CDR3 coding DNA: TGTGCCACCCGACAGGGCGCAGATACGCAGTATTTT.